The TCR beta chain described here comes from a study of blood T cell repertoires in COVID-19. Only in-frame clones appear in the TCRdb table, and some are missing; sequencing was by immunoSEQ multiplex PCR. Altogether 200,000 to 250,000 clones are present, around four fifths being singletons, with the ten largest covering about 4.8%. This clone appeared once. This TCR came from a woman in her 50s who had been exposed to COVID-19. What was sequenced was PBMCs or T cells enriched from blood (not recorded which).

The DNA for the CDR3 is TGCGCCAGCAGCCCCCTGGACAGGGGGATTAGCGGGGAGCTGTTTTTT. Translating gives CASSPLDRGISGELFF. This chain connects TRBV5-1 to TRBJ2-2; TRBD1 agrees at 10 bases. The CDR3 covers 16 residues. Germline-derived CDR1 and CDR2 are SGHRS and YFSETQ. The junction had 10 bases not matched to a gene; V was cut back by 4 bases and J by 7 bases. Using reference TRBV5-1 and TRBJ2-2 for the parts outside the CDR3, the full variable domain is KAGVTQTPRYLIKTRGQQVTLSCSPISGHRSVSWYQQTPGQGLQFLFEYFSETQRNKGNFPGRFSGRQFSNSRSEMNVSTLELGDSALYLCASSPLDRGISGELFFGEGSRLTVL.